This T cell receptor beta chain was captured in a study of Tregs in tolerant kidney transplant recipients. Some clones are missing from TCRdb's copy, which holds only in-frame ones; the method was immunoSEQ multiplex PCR. The sample has tens of thousands of clones, roughly 93% seen once. The nonmyeloablative bone marrow transplants came from related graft donors, with transient mixed chimerism. V was shortened by 0 bases and J by 8 bases, with 15 bases between the two germline ends. CDR1 and CDR2 from the germline V gene are SGHTS and YDEGEE. The CDR3 sequence is 14 residues long. The chain employs TRBV5-8 and TRBJ2-7; D possibly corresponds to TRBD2 (6 bases). The receptor was derived from a human patient who received a combined kidney and bone marrow transplant. The graft donor may be the source of some T cells. Sample: CD4+ T cells from blood (PBMCs), taken 12 months after the transplant. CDR3 amino acids: CASSLDGTPRQQYF. CDR3 DNA: TGTGCCAGCAGCTTGGACGGGACTCCCCGGCAGCAGTACTTC.